The clone carrying this TCR beta chain appeared a few times. The data were obtained in a study of blood T cells in healthy people across ages. Alongside a J-beta primer mix, a sample-barcoded 5' primer served in a second PCR lasting about 7 to 11 cycles. One entry per CDR3 protein results from TCRdb running MiXCR on the 5' RACE reads. This table has roughly 790,000 distinct CDR3 sequences, 35% to 45% appearing once. V gave up 0 bases and J gave up 3 bases, with 16 bases separating them. CDR1 is SGHTS and CDR2 is YDEGEE in the germline V gene. The CDR3 length is 16 residues. The J gene is TRBJ2-7, the V gene TRBV5-8; possibly TRBD2 for D (5 bases). Sequenced sample: blood. The receptor was isolated from a woman aged 55-70 years in good health. The CDR3 reads CASSLGGPSYLYEQYF. The CDR3 DNA is TGTGCCAGCAGCTTGGGAGGGCCTAGTTATCTCTACGAGCAGTACTTC.